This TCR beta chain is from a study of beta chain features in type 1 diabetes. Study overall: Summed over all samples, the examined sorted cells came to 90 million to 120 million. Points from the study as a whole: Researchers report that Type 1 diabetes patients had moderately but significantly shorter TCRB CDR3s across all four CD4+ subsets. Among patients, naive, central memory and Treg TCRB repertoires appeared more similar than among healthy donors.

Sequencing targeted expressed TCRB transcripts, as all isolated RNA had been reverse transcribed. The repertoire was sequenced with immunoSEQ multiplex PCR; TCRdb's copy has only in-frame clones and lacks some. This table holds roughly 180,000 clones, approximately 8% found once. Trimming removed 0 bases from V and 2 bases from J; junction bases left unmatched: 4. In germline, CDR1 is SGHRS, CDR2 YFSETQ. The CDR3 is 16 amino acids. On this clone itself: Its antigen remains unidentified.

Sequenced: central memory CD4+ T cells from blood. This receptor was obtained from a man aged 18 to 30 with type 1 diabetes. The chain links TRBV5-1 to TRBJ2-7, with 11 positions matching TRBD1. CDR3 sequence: CASSLVSGQGAYEQYF. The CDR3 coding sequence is TGCGCCAGCAGCTTGGTCTCGGGACAGGGGGCCTACGAGCAGTACTTC.